Included here is one TCR beta chain sequence, with context. Its antigen remains unknown. This record belongs to a study of vaccination effects on CD4 cells after COVID-19. Study in general: The participants, recipients of two vaccine doses, got either BNT162b2 or mRNA-1273. There were a couple of convalescent patients who gave samples 16 days and one week before vaccination. Overall study results and limits: The study found that post-vaccine spike-reactive clones in convalescents were mainly new vaccine-induced clones.

Clones were read by immunoSEQ multiplex PCR, and TCRdb kept only the in-frame ones, dropping some. The top ten clones hold about two fifths of a sample with tens of thousands of clones, approximately 72% of them seen once. The V segment lost 5 bases and the J segment 2 bases; nucleotides outside the gene matches: 8. Germline-derived CDR1 and CDR2 are PRHDT and FYEKMQ (reference sequence). This CDR3 spans 16 amino acids. Sequencing followed a ViraFEST assay step that expanded antigen-specific CD4+ T cells with viral peptide pools. Subsequent to less than eleven days of culture, CD4+ T cells were isolated. Sometime from March through December 2020, the person acquired a SARS-CoV-2 infection that PCR confirmed.

This specimen consisted of CD4+ T cells from PBMCs cultured with a peptide pool, obtained before COVID-19 vaccination. The TCR was taken from a human donor who had a prior SARS-CoV-2 infection. The chain recombines TRBV13 with TRBJ2-7; 11 bases are a match to TRBD1. The DNA for the CDR3 is TGTGCCAGCAGCCCACTCGGGGACAGGGGGACCTACGAGCAGTACTTC. Protein: CASSPLGDRGTYEQYF.